The 15 T cell receptor beta chains listed next were all sequenced from one sample in a study of T cells in Graves' hyperthyroidism and ophthalmopathy. RNA transcripts gave rise to amplified TCR beta CDR3 regions. A first-round RT-PCR of the TCR CDR3 used the HTBI primer set. A single record per CDR3 protein comes from TCRdb applying MiXCR to the multiplex PCR reads. This repertoire shows a few hundred thousand distinct CDR3 sequences, about 45% found once; its top ten account for more than 7.5%. The sequencing sample was made of peripheral blood or thyroid tissue (not recorded which). The source of these receptors is a woman between 18 and 30 years old with Graves' hyperthyroidism.

With respect to this clonotype: A much more abundant neighbour one base away suggests this may be a read error. This rearrangement joins TRBV6-7 to TRBJ1-6; D gene ambiguous. TRBV6-7 is classed as an ORF, of uncertain function. The CDR3 covers 16 residues. V was shortened by 7 bases and J by 8 bases, with 21 bases between the two germline ends. The CDR3 nucleotides are TGTGCCAGCAACCTCCTCTCGGGGAGGGTGGATTCACCCCTCCACTTT. It codes for CASNLLSGRVDSPLHF.

This clonotype was observed at least ten times. This chain joins TRBV11-2 and TRBJ1-1; a possible D gene is TRBD1 (6 bases). CDR1 is SGHAT, CDR2 FQNNGV, per germline. Trimming took 4 bases from V and 6 from J, leaving 9 bases between them. This CDR3 spans 12 amino acids. The DNA for the CDR3 is TGTGCCAGCAGCTCCAGGGGATCTGAAGCTTTCTTT. Translation gives CASSSRGSEAFF.

The rearrangement uses TRBV9 and TRBJ2-7, with 7 bases identical to TRBD1. The CDR3 contains 14 residues. CDR1 is SGDLS and CDR2 is YYNGEE in the germline V gene. Trimming cost V 0 bases and J 3 bases; bases outside gene matches: 3. The CDR3 nucleotides are TGTGCCAGCAGCGTAGCCGGACAGGACTACGAGCAGTACTTC. As protein: CASSVAGQDYEQYF.

This clonotype was seen ten or more times. V gene TRBV6-1 combines with J gene TRBJ1-1; D call uncertain. Germline values: CDR1 MNHNS, CDR2 SASEGT. V was cut by 1 base and J by 6 bases, with 9 bases left in between. There are 13 residues in the CDR3. The CDR3 is CASSEGLGAEAFF. The CDR3 DNA reads as TGTGCCAGCAGTGAAGGTCTCGGCGCTGAAGCTTTCTTT.

CDR3 residues: CSVASGTRSYEQYF. The CDR3 region has the DNA TGCAGCGTTGCCTCCGGGACTCGTTCCTACGAGCAGTACTTC. The rearrangement links TRBV29-1 to TRBJ2-7, with D tentatively TRBD2 (6 bases). The CDR3 has 14 amino acids. V lost 4 bases and J lost 1, with 14 bases in between. CDR1 and CDR2 from the germline V gene are SQVTM and ANQGSEA.

This clonotype was found many times. The gene calls are TRBV12-5 and TRBJ2-5, with 9 nucleotides matching TRBD2. Germline V gives CDR1 LGHNT, CDR2 FRNRAP. V gave up 2 bases and J gave up 3 bases; unmatched junction bases: 4. The CDR3 contains 15 residues. The DNA for the CDR3 is TGTGCTAGTGGTTTGTGGCGGGAGGGGAAAGAGACCCAGTACTTC. Its translation is CASGLWREGKETQYF.

This clonotype has ten or more counts. The DNA of the CDR3 is TGTGCCAGCAGTCTGAGGGGGGGAGTCAACCCTGTCCACTTT. Its protein product is CASSLRGGVNPVHF. V usage is TRBV9 and J usage is TRBJ1-6; a weak D match, TRBD1 (6 bases). CDR1 is SGDLS, CDR2 YYNGEE, per germline. CDR3 size: 14 residues. V lost 5 bases and J lost 17, with 23 bases in between.

At least ten counts were recorded for this clonotype. This chain links TRBV29-1 with TRBJ1-2; 9 bases align to TRBD1. The J segment lost 8 bases and the V segment lost 5 bases, leaving 6 bases of the junction unmatched. Germline V gene lookup returns CDR1 SQVTM and CDR2 ANQGSEA. This CDR3 comprises 12 residues. The CDR3 here is CSVPQGARGYTF. The CDR3 nucleotides are TGCAGCGTTCCACAGGGGGCGCGGGGCTACACCTTC.

This clonotype was seen once. With a much larger clone just one base away, this may be a read error. V usage is TRBV5-1 and J usage is TRBJ2-2; 10 bases map to TRBD2. This CDR3 contains 15 residues. From germline, CDR1 is SGHRS and CDR2 YFSETQ. Written as DNA, the CDR3 is TGCGCCAGCAGCCCTCTAGCGGGAGAAACCGGGGGGCTGTTTTTT. Protein product: CASSPLAGETGGLFF.

Worth noting for this clonotype: This clone may be a read error of a much larger clone one base away. The chain links TRBV7-2 to TRBJ2-7; unclear D gene. The CDR3 runs 11 residues. Germline V gene data show CDR1 as SGHTA and CDR2 as FQGNSA. The CDR3 sequence is CANSLVLEQYF. In nucleotides, the CDR3 is TGTGCCAACAGCTTAGTACTAGAGCAGTACTTC.

This chain connects TRBV27 to TRBJ2-7; TRBD2 matches at 11 bases. The CDR3 has 15 residues. Germline V lookup: CDR1 MNHEY, CDR2 SMNVEV (reference sequence). The trim removed 6 bases at V and 3 bases at J, leaving 7 bases unmatched. The chain's CDR3 is CASSTLAGGLYEQYF. CDR3 nucleotide sequence: TGTGCCAGCAGCACCCTAGCGGGAGGCCTCTACGAGCAGTACTTC.

This clonotype was counted many times. The V and J genes are TRBV7-6 and TRBJ1-2, with 12 positions matching TRBD1. CDR3 length: 17 amino acids. Germline V CDR1 and CDR2: SGHVS, FNYEAQ. V lost 3 bases to trimming and J lost 6 bases; unmatched junction nucleotides: 11. CDR3: CASSFGDRGPRNDGYTF. DNA of the CDR3: TGTGCCAGCAGCTTCGGGGACAGGGGGCCGCGAAACGATGGCTACACCTTC.

In its sample, this clonotype was seen many times. The rearrangement links TRBV19 to TRBJ1-5; maybe TRBD1 (6 bases). The ends were cut back, 4 bases at V and 7 bases at J, with 23 bases in the middle. This CDR3 contains 17 residues. CDR1 is LNHDA, CDR2 SQIVND, per germline (reference sequence). The CDR3 protein is CASSTPRKGGSRQPQHF. The CDR3 coding sequence is TGTGCCAGTAGTACCCCACGAAAGGGGGGCTCGCGGCAGCCCCAGCATTTT.

With regard to this clonotype: The conserved closing phenylalanine or tryptophan is absent in this CDR3, likely reflecting a read error. The limits of the CDR3 on the DNA are not certain, so only TCRdb's listed CDR3 is given. The chain recombines TRBV20-1 with TRBJ1-3; TRBD1 was called by the table and not checked on the DNA. The CDR3 is 10 residues long, counting both termini. CDR1 and CDR2 (germline): DFQATT, SNEGSKA (reference sequence). The chain's CDR3 is CSARSQGRNT.

This clonotype has just a few counts. V is TRBV20-1 and J is TRBJ1-6; TRBD1 aligns across 10 bases. The CDR3 is made up of 13 amino acids. From germline, CDR1 is DFQATT and CDR2 SNEGSKA (reference sequence). CDR3 nucleotide sequence: TGCAGCCAGAGACAGGGGGCTGGATCACCCCTCCACTTT. Amino acid sequence: CSQRQGAGSPLHF.